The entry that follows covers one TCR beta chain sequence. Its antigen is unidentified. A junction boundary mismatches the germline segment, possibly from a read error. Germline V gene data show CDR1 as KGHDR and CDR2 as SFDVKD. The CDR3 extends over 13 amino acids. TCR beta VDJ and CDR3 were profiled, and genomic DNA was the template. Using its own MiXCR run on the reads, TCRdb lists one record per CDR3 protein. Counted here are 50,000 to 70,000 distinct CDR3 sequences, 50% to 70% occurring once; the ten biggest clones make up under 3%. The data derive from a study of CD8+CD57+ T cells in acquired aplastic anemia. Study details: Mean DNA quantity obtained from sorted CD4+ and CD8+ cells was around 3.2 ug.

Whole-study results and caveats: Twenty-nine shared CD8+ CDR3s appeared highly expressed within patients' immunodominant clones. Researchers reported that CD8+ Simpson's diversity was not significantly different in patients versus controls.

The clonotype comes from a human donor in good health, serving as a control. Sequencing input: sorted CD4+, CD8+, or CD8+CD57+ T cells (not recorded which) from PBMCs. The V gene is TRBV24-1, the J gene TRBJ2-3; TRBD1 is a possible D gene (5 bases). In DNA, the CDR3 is TGTGCCACCGGTGATGGACACACAGATACGCAGTATTTT. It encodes CATGDGHTDTQYF.